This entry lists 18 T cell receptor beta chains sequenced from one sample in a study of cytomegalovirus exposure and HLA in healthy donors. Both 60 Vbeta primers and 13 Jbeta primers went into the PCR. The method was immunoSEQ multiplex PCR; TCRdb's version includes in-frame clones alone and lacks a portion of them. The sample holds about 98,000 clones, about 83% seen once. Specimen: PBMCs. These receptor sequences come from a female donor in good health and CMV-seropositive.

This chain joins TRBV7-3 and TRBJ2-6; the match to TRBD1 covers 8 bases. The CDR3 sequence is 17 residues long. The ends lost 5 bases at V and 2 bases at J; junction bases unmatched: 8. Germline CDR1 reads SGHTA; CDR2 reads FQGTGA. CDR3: CASSPGQGVTGANVLTF. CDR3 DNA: TGTGCCAGCAGCCCTGGACAGGGAGTTACTGGGGCCAACGTCCTGACTTTC. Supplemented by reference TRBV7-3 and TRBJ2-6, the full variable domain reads GAGVSQTPSNKVTEKGKYVELRCDPISGHTALYWYRQSLGQGPEFLIYFQGTGAADDSGLPNDRFFAVRPEGSVSTLKIQRTERGDSAVYLCASSPGQGVTGANVLTFGAGSRLTVL.

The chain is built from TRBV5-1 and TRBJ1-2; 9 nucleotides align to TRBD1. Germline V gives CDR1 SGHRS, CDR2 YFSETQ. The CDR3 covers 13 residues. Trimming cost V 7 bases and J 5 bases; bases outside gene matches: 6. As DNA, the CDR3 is TGCGCCAGCTGCCGAGGACAGGGGTATGGCTACACCTTC. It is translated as CASCRGQGYGYTF.

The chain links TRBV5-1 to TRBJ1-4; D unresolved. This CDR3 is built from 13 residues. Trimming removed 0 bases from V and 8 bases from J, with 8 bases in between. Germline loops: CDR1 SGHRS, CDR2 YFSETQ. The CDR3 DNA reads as TGCGCCAGCAGCTTGGATGTTGGCGAAAAACTGTTTTTT. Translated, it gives CASSLDVGEKLFF.

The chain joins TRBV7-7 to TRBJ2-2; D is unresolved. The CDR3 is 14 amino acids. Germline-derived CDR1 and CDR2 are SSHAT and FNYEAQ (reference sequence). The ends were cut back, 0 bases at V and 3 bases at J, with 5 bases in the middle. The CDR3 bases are TGTGCCAGCAGCTTAGCGCCAGACACCGGGGAGCTGTTTTTT. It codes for CASSLAPDTGELFF.

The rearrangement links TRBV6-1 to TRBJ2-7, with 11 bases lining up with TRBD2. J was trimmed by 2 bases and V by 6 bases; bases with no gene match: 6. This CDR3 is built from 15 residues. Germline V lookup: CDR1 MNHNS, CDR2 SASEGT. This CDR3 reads CASRLGLAETYEQYF. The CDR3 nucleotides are TGTGCCAGCAGACTGGGACTAGCGGAGACCTACGAGCAGTACTTC.

As DNA, the CDR3 is TGTGCCAGCAGTTTCCCGGGCCGGTTTGGACTAGAGAGGGAGACCCAGTACTTC. It encodes CASSFPGRFGLERETQYF. The rearrangement joins TRBV28 to TRBJ2-5, with TRBD2 identical over 7 bases. The CDR3 runs 18 residues. The V gene's germline CDR1 is MDHEN and CDR2 SYDVKM. J gave up 5 bases and V 3 bases, and 18 bases lay outside the gene matches.

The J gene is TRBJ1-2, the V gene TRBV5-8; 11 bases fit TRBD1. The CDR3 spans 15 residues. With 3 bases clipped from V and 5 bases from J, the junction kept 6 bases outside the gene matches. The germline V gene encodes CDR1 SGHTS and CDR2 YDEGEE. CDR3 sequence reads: CASSSWTGGSYGYTF. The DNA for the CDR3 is TGTGCCAGCAGCTCCTGGACAGGGGGCTCTTATGGCTACACCTTC.

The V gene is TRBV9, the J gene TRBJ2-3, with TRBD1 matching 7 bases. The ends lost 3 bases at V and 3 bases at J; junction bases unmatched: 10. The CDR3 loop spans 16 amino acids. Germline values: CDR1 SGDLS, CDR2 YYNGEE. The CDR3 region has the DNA TGTGCCAGCAGCGGGTTTAAGGGGGCGCTGACAGATACGCAGTATTTT. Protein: CASSGFKGALTDTQYF.

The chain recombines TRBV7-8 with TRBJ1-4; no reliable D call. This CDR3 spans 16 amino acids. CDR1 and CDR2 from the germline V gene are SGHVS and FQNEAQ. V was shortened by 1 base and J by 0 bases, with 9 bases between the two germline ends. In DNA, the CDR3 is TGTGCCAGCAGCTTAGTGCACGGGGCAACTAATGAAAAACTGTTTTTT. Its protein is CASSLVHGATNEKLFF.

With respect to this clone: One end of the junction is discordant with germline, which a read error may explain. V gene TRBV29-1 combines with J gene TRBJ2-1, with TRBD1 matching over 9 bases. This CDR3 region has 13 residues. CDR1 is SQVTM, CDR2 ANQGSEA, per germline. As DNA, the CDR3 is TGCGGCGTTTCCTCGACAGGGGGCAATGAGCAGTTCTTC. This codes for CGVSSTGGNEQFF.

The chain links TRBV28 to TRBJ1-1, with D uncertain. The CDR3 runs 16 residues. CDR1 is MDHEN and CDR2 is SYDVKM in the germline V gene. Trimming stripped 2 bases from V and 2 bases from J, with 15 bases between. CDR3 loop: CASSLGSYRINTEAFF. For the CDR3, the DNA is TGTGCCAGCAGTTTAGGGTCGTACAGAATAAACACTGAAGCTTTCTTT.

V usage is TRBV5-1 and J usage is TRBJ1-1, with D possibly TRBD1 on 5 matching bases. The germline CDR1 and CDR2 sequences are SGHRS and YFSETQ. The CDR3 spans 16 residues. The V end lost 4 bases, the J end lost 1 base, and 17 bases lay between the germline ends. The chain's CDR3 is CASSMLGGAGNTEAFF. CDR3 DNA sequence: TGCGCCAGCAGCATGTTAGGAGGGGCTGGGAACACTGAAGCTTTCTTT. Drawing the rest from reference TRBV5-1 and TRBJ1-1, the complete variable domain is KAGVTQTPRYLIKTRGQQVTLSCSPISGHRSVSWYQQTPGQGLQFLFEYFSETQRNKGNFPGRFSGRQFSNSRSEMNVSTLELGDSALYLCASSMLGGAGNTEAFFGQGTRLTVV.

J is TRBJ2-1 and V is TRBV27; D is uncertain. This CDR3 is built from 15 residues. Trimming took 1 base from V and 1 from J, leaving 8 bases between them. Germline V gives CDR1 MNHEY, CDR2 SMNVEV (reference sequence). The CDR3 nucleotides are TGTGCCAGCAGTTTATTCGCGGCATCCTACAATGAGCAGTTCTTC. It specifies CASSLFAASYNEQFF.

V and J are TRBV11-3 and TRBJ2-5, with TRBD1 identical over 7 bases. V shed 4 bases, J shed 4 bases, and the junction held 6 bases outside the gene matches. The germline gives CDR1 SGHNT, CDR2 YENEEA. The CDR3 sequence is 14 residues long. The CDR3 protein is CASSSGQVRETQYF. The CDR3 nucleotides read TGTGCCAGCAGCTCCGGACAGGTCCGAGAGACCCAGTACTTC.

CDR3 residues: CASSSKSTSVLSYEQYF. The CDR3 bases are TGTGCCAGCAGCTCCAAGTCGACTAGCGTCCTGAGCTACGAGCAGTACTTC. The chain recombines TRBV7-9 with TRBJ2-7, with 8 bases lining up with TRBD2. This CDR3 spans 17 amino acids. CDR1 SEHNR and CDR2 FQNEAQ come from the germline V gene (reference sequence). V was clipped by 4 bases and J by 3 bases; unmatched bases: 14.

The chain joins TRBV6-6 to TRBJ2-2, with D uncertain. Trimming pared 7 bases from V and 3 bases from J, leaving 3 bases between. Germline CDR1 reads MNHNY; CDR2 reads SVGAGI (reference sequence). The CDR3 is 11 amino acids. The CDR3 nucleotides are TGTGCCAGCATAGACACCGGGGAGCTGTTTTTT. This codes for CASIDTGELFF.

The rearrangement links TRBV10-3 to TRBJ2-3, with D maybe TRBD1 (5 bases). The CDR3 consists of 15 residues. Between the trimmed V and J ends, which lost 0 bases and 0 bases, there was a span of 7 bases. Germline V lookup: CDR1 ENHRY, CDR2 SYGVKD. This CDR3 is CAISESWGSTDTQYF. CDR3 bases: TGTGCCATCAGTGAGTCCTGGGGCAGCACAGATACGCAGTATTTT.

The CDR3 nucleotides are TGTGCCAGCAGCTTCTACGGGAGAGGTGGGGCCTACGAGCAGTACTTC. Protein product: CASSFYGRGGAYEQYF. V and J are TRBV5-5 and TRBJ2-7, with D possibly matching TRBD2 (6 bases). The germline V gene has CDR1 SGHKS and CDR2 YYEKEE (reference sequence). The germline V and J ends were trimmed by 2 bases and 2 bases, with 17 bases remaining between them. The CDR3 covers 16 residues.